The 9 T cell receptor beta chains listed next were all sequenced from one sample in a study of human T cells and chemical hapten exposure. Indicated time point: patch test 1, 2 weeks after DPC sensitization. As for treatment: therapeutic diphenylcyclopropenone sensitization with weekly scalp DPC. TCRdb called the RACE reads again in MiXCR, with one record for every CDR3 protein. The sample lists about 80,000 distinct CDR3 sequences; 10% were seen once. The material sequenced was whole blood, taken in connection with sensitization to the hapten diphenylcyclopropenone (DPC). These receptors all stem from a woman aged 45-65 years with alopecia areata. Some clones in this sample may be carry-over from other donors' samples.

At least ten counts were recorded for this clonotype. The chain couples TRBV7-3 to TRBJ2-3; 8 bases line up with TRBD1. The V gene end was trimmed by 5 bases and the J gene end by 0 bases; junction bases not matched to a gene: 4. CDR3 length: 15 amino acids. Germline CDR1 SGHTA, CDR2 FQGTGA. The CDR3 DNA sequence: TGTGCCAGCAGCCTCAGACAGGGGAGCACAGATACGCAGTATTTT. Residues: CASSLRQGSTDTQYF.

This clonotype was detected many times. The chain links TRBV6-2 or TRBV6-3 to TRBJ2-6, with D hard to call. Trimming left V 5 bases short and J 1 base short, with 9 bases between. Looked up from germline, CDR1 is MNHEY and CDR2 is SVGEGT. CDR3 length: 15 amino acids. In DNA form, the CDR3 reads TGTGCCAGCAGTCCAAGGAAATCTGGGGCCAACGTCCTGACTTTC. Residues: CASSPRKSGANVLTF.

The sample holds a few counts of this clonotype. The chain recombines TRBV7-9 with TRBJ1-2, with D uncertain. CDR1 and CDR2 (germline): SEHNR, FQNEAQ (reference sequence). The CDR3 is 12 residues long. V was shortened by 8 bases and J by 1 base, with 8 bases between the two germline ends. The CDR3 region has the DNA TGTGCCAGCGGCGACGGTAACTATGGCTACACCTTC. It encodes CASGDGNYGYTF.

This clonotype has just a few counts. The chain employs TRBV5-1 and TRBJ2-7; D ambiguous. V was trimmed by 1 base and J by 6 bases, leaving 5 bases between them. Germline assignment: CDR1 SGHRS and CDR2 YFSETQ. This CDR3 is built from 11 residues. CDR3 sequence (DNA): TGCGCCAGCAGCTTGCCCGGCGAGCAGTACTTC. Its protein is CASSLPGEQYF.

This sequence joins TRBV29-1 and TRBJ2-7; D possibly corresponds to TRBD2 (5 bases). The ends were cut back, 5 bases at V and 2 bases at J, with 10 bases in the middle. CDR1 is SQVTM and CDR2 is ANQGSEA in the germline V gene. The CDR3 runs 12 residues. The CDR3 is CSVREGPYEQYF. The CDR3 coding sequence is TGCAGCGTTAGAGAGGGTCCCTACGAGCAGTACTTC.

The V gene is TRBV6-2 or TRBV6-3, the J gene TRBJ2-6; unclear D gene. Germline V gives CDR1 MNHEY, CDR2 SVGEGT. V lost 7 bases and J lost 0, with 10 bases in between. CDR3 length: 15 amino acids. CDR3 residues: CASKRLSSGANVLTF. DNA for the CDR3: TGTGCCAGCAAACGCTTGAGCTCTGGGGCCAACGTCCTGACTTTC.

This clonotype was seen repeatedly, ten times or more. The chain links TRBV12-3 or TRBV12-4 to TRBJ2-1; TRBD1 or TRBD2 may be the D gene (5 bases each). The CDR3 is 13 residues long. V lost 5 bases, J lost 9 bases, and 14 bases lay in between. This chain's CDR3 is CASSPQGSGEQFF. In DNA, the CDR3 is TGTGCCAGCAGTCCCCAGGGAAGCGGTGAGCAGTTCTTC.

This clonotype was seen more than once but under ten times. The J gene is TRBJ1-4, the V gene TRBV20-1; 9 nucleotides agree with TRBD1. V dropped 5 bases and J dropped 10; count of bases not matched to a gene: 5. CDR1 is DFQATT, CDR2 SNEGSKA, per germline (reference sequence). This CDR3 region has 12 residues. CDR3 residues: CSAPRQGGKLFF. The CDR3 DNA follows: TGCAGTGCTCCTCGACAGGGGGGAAAACTGTTTTTT.

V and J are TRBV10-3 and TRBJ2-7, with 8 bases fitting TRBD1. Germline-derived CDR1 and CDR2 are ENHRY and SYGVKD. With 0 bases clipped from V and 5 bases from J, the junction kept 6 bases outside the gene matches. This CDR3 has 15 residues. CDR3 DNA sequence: TGTGCCATCAGTGAGTCGACAGGGGCGGGCCACGAGCAGTACTTC. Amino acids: CAISESTGAGHEQYF.